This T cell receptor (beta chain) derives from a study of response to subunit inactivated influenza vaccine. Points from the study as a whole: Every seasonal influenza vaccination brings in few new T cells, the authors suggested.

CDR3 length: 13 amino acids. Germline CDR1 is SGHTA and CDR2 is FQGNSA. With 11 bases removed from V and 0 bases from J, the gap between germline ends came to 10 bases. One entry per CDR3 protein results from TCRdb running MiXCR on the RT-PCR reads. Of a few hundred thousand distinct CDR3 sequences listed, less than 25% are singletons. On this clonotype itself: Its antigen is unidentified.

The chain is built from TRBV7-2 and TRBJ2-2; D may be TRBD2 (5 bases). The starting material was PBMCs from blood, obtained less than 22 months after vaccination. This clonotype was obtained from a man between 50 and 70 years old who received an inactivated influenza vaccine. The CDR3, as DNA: TGTGCCGGGGAGCGACCGAACACCGGGGAGCTGTTTTTT. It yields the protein CAGERPNTGELFF.